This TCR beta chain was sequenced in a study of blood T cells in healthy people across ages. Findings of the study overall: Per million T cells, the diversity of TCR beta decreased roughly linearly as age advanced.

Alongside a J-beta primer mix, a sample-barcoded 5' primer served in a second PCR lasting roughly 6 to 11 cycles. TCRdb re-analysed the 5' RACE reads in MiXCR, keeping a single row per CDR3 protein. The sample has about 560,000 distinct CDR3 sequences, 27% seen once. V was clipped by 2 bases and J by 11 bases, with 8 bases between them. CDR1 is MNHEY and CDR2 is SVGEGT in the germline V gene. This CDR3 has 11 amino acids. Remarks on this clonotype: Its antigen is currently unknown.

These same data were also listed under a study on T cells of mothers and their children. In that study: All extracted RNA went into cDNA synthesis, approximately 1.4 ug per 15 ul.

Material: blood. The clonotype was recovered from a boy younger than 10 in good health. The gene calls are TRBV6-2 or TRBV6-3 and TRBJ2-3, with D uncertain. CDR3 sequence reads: CASSYQVKQYF. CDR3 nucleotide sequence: TGTGCCAGCAGTTACCAGGTTAAGCAGTATTTT.